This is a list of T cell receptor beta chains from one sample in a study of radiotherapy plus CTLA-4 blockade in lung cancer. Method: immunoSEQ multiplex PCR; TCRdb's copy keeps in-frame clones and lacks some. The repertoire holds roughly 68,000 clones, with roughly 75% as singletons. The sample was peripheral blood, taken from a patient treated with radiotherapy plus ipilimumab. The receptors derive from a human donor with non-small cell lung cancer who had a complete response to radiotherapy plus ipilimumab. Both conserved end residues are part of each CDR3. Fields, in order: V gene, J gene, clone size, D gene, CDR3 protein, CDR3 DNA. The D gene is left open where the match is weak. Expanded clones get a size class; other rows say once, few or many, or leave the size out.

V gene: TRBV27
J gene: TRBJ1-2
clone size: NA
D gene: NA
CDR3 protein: CASRSIDGGGYTF
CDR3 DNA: TGTGCCAGCAGGTCGATCGACGGAGGGGGCTACACCTTC

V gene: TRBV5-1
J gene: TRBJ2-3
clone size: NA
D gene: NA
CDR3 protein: CASSSTRPSTDTQYF
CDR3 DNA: TGCGCCAGCAGCTCGACACGGCCAAGCACAGATACGCAGTATTTT

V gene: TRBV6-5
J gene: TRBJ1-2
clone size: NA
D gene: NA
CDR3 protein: CASSYSRQAYGYTF
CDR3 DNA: TGTGCCAGCAGTTACTCGCGACAGGCCTATGGCTACACCTTC

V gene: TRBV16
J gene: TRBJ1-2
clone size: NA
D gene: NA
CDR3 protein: CASSPLRDYGYTF
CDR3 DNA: TGTGCCAGCAGCCCATTGAGAGACTATGGCTACACCTTC

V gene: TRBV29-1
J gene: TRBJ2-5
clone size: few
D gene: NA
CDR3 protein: CSVEMRGRPSKTQYF
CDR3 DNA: TGCAGCGTTGAGATGCGGGGACGGCCCTCTAAGACCCAGTACTTC

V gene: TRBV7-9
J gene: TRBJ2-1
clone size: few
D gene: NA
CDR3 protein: CASSPSVRYVDEQFF
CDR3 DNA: TGTGCCAGCAGTCCCTCGGTACGCTATGTCGATGAGCAGTTCTTC

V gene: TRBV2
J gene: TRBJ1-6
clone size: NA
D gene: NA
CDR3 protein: CASRTGWLGSPLHF
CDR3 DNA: TGTGCCAGCAGAACGGGGTGGCTTGGCTCACCCCTCCACTTT

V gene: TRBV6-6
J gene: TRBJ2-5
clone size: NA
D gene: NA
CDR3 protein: CASSSGGETQYF
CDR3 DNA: TGTGCCAGCAGCTCGGGTGGGGAGACCCAGTACTTC

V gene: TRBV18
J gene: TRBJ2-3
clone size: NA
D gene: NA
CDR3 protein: CASSPLGLIISGSTDTQYF
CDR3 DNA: TGTGCCAGCTCACCTCTCGGTCTGATTATTAGCGGTAGCACAGATACGCAGTATTTT

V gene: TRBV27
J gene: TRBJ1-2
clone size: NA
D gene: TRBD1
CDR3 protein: CASSPGTGINYGYTF
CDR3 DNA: TGTGCCAGCAGTCCCGGGACAGGGATAAACTATGGCTACACCTTC

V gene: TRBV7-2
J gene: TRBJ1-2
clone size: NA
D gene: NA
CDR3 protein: CASSLSKRDGYTF
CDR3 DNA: TGTGCCAGCAGCTTAAGTAAGAGAGATGGCTACACCTTC

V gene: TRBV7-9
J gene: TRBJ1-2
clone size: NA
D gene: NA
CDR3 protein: CASSTELLYGYTF
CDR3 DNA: TGTGCCAGTTCGACAGAGTTACTCTATGGCTACACCTTC

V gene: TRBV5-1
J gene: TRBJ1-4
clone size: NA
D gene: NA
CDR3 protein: CASRLGRAAYEKLFF
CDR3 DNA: TGCGCCAGCCGACTGGGGAGGGCGGCTTATGAAAAACTGTTTTTT

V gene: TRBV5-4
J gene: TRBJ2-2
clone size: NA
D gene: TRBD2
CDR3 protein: CASSAGGENTGELFF
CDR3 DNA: TGTGCCAGCAGCGCGGGGGGGGAGAACACCGGGGAGCTGTTTTTT

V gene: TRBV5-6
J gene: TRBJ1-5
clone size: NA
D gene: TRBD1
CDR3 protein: CASSLAGQLYLGNQPQHF
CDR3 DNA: TGTGCCAGCAGCTTGGCGGGACAGCTCTATCTTGGCAATCAGCCCCAGCATTTT

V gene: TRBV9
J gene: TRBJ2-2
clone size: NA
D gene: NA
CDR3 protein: CASSVGPGDTGELFF
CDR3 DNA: TGTGCCAGCAGCGTAGGGCCGGGAGACACCGGGGAGCTGTTTTTT

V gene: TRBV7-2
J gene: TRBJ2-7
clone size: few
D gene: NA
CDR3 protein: CASSSRQISYEQYF
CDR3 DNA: TGTGCCAGCAGCTCCCGACAGATCTCCTACGAGCAGTACTTC

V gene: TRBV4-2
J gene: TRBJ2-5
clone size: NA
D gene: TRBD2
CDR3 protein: CASSQEVSGLVTQYF
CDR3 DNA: TGTGCCAGCAGCCAAGAGGTTAGCGGGCTTGTGACCCAGTACTTC

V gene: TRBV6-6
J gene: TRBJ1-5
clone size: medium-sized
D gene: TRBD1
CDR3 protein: CASSYSRQGAGPQHF
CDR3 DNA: TGTGCCAGCAGTTACTCGAGACAGGGAGCAGGGCCCCAGCATTTT

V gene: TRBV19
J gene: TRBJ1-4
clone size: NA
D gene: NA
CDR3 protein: CASSLGPFHEKLFF
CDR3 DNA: TGTGCCAGTAGTCTTGGCCCGTTCCATGAAAAACTGTTTTTT

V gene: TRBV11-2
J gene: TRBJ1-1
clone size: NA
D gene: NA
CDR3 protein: CASSLQGWRTEAFF
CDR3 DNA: TGTGCCAGCAGCTTACAGGGTTGGCGGACTGAAGCTTTCTTT

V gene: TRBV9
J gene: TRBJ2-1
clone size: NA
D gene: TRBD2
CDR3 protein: CASSGDLLAALGLGNEQFF
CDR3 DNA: TGTGCCAGCAGCGGGGACCTACTAGCGGCGCTAGGGTTGGGCAATGAGCAGTTCTTC

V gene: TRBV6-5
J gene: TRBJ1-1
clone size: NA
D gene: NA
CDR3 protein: CASSYSWNTEAFF
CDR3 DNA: TGTGCCAGCAGTTACTCGTGGAACACTGAAGCTTTCTTT

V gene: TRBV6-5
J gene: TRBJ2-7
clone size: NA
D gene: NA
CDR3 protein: CASSPRTGRSYEQYF
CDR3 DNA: TGTGCCAGCAGTCCCCGTACGGGGCGGTCCTACGAGCAGTACTTC

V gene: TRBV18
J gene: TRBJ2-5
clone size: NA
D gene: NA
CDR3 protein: CASSPDVETQYF
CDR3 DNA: TGTGCCAGCTCACCAGACGTAGAGACCCAGTACTTC

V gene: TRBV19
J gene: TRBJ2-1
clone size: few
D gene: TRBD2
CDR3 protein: CASSGASGFYNEQFF
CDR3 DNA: TGTGCCAGTAGTGGGGCTAGCGGGTTCTACAATGAGCAGTTCTTC

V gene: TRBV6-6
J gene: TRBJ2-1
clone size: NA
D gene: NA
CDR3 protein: CASSHGNRGVGEQFF
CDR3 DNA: TGTGCCAGCAGCCACGGTAATAGGGGAGTAGGTGAGCAGTTCTTC

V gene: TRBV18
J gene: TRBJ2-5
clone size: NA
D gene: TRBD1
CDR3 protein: CASSPGTEQETQYF
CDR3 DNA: TGTGCCAGCTCACCCGGGACAGAACAAGAGACCCAGTACTTC

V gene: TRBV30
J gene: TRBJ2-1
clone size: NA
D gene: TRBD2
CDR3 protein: CAWNTGGLGLAGGYEQFF
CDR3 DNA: TGTGCCTGGAATACAGGGGGCCTGGGGCTAGCGGGAGGTTATGAGCAGTTCTTC

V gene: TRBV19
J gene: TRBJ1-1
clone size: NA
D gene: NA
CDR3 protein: CASRTREARINTEAFF
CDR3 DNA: TGTGCCAGTAGGACTCGAGAGGCCCGAATTAACACTGAAGCTTTCTTT

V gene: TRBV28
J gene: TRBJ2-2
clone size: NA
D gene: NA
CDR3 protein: CASSLEAVNTGELFF
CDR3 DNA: TGTGCCAGCAGTTTAGAGGCGGTTAACACCGGGGAGCTGTTTTTT

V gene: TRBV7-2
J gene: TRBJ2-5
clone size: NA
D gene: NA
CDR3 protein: CASSSDIQETQYF
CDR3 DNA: TGTGCCAGCAGCTCCGACATCCAAGAGACCCAGTACTTC

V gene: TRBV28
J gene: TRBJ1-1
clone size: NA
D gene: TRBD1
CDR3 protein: CASSFSYHKGDRGSSPSTEAFF
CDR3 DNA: TGTGCCAGCAGTTTTTCCTATCACAAAGGCGACAGGGGCTCGTCACCAAGCACTGAAGCTTTCTTT

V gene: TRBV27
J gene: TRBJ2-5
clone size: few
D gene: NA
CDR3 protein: CASTPSLGRTQYF
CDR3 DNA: TGTGCCAGCACCCCCTCGCTAGGGCGGACCCAGTACTTC

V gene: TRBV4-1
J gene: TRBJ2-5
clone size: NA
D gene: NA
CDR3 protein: CASSQVRGETQYF
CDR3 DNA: TGCGCCAGCAGCCAAGTCAGGGGTGAGACCCAGTACTTC

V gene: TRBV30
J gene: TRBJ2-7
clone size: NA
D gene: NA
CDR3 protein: CAWSGGSPLPREQYF
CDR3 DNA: TGTGCCTGGAGTGGAGGCAGCCCTCTTCCTAGGGAGCAGTACTTC

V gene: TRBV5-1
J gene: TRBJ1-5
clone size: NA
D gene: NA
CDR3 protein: CASSLGQNRPQHF
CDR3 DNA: TGCGCCAGCAGCTTGGGTCAGAATAGGCCCCAGCATTTT

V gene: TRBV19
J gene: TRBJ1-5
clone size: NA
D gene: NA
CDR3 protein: CASSKANQPQHF
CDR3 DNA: TGTGCCAGTAGTAAAGCTAATCAGCCCCAGCATTTT